This is a list of T cell receptor beta chains from one sample in a study of Tregs in tolerant kidney transplant recipients. The table came from immunoSEQ multiplex PCR; TCRdb's copy has only in-frame clones and leaves some out. The table lists 80,000 to 90,000 clones, around nine tenths of them singletons. The specimen was CD8+ T cells from blood. The receptors were sampled from a human donor in good health. Both conserved end residues are part of each CDR3. D genes are given only for firm matches. Some rows have no size entry. The others give once, few or many, or a class for an expanded clone.

V	D	J	size	DNA	CDR3
TRBV9	TRBD2	TRBJ2-5	once	TGTGCCAGCAGCGCGAGCGGGGCCCAAGAGACCCAGTACTTC	CASSASGAQETQYF
TRBV6-5	TRBD1	TRBJ2-7	NA	TGTGCCAGCAGTTTCGGGAGGGGGACAGGGGCGTACGAGCAGTACTTC	CASSFGRGTGAYEQYF
TRBV30	NA	TRBJ1-3	NA	TGTGCCTGGAGCCCAGGGACTGCCTATACGATATCTGGAAACACCATATATTTT	CAWSPGTAYTISGNTIYF
TRBV4-1	NA	TRBJ2-3	NA	TGCGCCAGCAGCCAAGCGGTAGCGCAAACAGATACGCAGTATTTT	CASSQAVAQTDTQYF
TRBV4-2	TRBD2	TRBJ2-3	NA	TGTGCCAGCAGCCCCTTCCCCCGGCGGGGGGGGACAGATACGCAGTATTTT	CASSPFPRRGGTDTQYF
TRBV6-5	NA	TRBJ1-1	NA	TGTGCCAGCAGTTACGACGACAGGAACACTGAAGCTTTCTTT	CASSYDDRNTEAFF
TRBV9	TRBD2	TRBJ2-1	once	TGTGCCAGCAGCGTGAAGATTGGGAGGGCCGTCGATGAGCAGTTCTTC	CASSVKIGRAVDEQFF
TRBV11-3	NA	TRBJ1-4	once	TGTGCCAGCAGCCCCACGGGGGGGGAAAAACTGTTTTTT	CASSPTGGEKLFF
TRBV7-9	TRBD2	TRBJ2-2	NA	TGTGCCAGCAGCATGGGGGGGAGGCCCACCGGGGAGCTGTTTTTT	CASSMGGRPTGELFF
TRBV5-5	NA	TRBJ1-2	once	TGTGCCAGCAGCTTGGATTCACAGGCTAACTATGGCTACACCTTC	CASSLDSQANYGYTF
TRBV6-5	TRBD1	TRBJ2-1	NA	TGTGCCAGCAGTTTACAGGGGGCGCATGGTGAGCAGTTCTTC	CASSLQGAHGEQFF
TRBV4-2	NA	TRBJ2-7	NA	TGTGCCAGCAGCCAAGAAGAGCGGCCCCTCCACGAGCAGTACTTC	CASSQEERPLHEQYF
TRBV15	NA	TRBJ1-1	NA	TGTGCCACCAGCCCTTCACGCGGGGGAGGACAACTCCAAGCTTTCTTT	CATSPSRGGGQLQAFF
TRBV30	NA	TRBJ2-7	NA	TGTGCCTGGAGTGTAGACGCCTACGAGCAGTACTTC	CAWSVDAYEQYF
TRBV9	NA	TRBJ2-5	NA	TGTGCCAGCAGCGAACAGGGCTACCAAGAGACCCAGTACTTC	CASSEQGYQETQYF
TRBV6-5	NA	TRBJ2-5	NA	TGTGCCAGCAGTCCCCAAACAGGGGACTTCGAGACCCAGTACTTC	CASSPQTGDFETQYF
TRBV6-5	NA	TRBJ2-2	once	TGTGCCAGCAGTTACTCTACCCCCGGGGAGCTGTTTTTT	CASSYSTPGELFF